This T cell receptor beta chain was recorded in a study of PD-1 blockade in classical Hodgkin lymphoma. Time point of the sample: cycle 4 day 1 (C4D1), after six to seven weeks of nivolumab. All the patients suffered relapse after autologous stem cell transplantation, and brentuximab vedotin exposure differed. Between the trimmed V and J ends, which lost 7 bases and 2 bases, there was a span of 14 bases. CDR3 length: 15 residues. Germline V gene data show CDR1 as MNHEY and CDR2 as SMNVEV (reference sequence). Libraries were prepared by immunoSEQ multiplex PCR; TCRdb keeps only in-frame clonotypes and omits some of them. The table shows 50,000 to 65,000 clones, with nearly 90% occurring only once. Only a few counts were recorded for this clone.

This material consisted of peripheral blood mononuclear cells (PBMCs), taken before the fourth cycle of nivolumab. The TCR was taken from a human donor with classical Hodgkin lymphoma. V is TRBV27 and J is TRBJ2-2; the D gene is possibly TRBD2 (7 bases). Here the CDR3 DNA reads TGTGCCAGCAAAACGGCGGGGGCCAACACCGGGGAGCTGTTTTTT. It codes for CASKTAGANTGELFF.